The 22 T cell receptor beta chains given below trace back to one sample, sequenced in a study of molecular identifiers for immune sequencing clone quantification. TCRdb used MiXCR to reprocess the PCR reads, holding one entry per CDR3 protein. This table holds 45,000 to 55,000 distinct CDR3 sequences, about a third found once. The sample comprised naive CD8+ T cells from blood, with Jurkat cell RNA spiked in. As to subset: FACS-sorted CD8+CD4-CCR7+CD45RA+ naive T cells. The receptors stem from a human donor in good health. Some libraries in this study had Jurkat cell RNA spiked in.

This clonotype occurred many times. This chain links TRBV28 with TRBJ1-5, with a tentative D call TRBD1 (5 bases). The CDR3 is made up of 13 amino acids. The V gene lost 6 bases and the J gene lost 4 bases, with 10 bases spanning the gap. From germline, CDR1 is MDHEN and CDR2 SYDVKM. The CDR3 nucleotides read TGTGCCAGCAGCGCAGGGCCGAATCAGCCCCAGCATTTT. Its protein product is CASSAGPNQPQHF.

This rearrangement joins TRBV4-3 to TRBJ2-5; D may match TRBD1 or TRBD2 (5 bases each). Germline V gene data show CDR1 as LGHNA and CDR2 as YSLEER. The CDR3 loop spans 12 amino acids. V was pared by 6 bases and J by 6 bases, with 11 bases between. The CDR3 sequence: CASSFEGKTQYF. CDR3 nucleotide sequence: TGCGCCAGCAGTTTCGAGGGGAAGACCCAGTACTTC.

This clonotype was recorded many times. The chain is built from TRBV4-1 and TRBJ2-3, with TRBD2 matching 10 bases. Germline trimming cut 1 base from V and 3 bases from J; bases unmatched to any gene: 1. Germline assignment: CDR1 MGHRA and CDR2 YSYEKL. The CDR3 is 15 residues long. CDR3 amino acids: CASSQASGRTDTQYF. The CDR3 DNA reads TGCGCCAGCAGCCAAGCTAGCGGGAGAACAGATACGCAGTATTTT.

V usage is TRBV7-2 and J usage is TRBJ2-1; 9 bases map to TRBD2. Looked up from germline, CDR1 is SGHTA and CDR2 is FQGNSA. Unmatched junction bases numbered 13, after V lost 5 bases and J lost 2 bases. The CDR3 is 18 amino acids. CDR3 DNA sequence: TGTGCCAGCAGCATAAAGTTGCGGGAGGGCATCGCCTACAATGAGCAGTTCTTC. This sequence encodes CASSIKLREGIAYNEQFF.

This clonotype was observed a few times. The chain carries TRBV7-9 and TRBJ2-1; no firm D call. Trimming cost V 10 bases and J 12 bases, with 25 bases left between them. The CDR3 spans 14 residues. Germline values: CDR1 SEHNR, CDR2 FQNEAQ (reference sequence). CDR3 residues: CATSQNPGPSGQFF. The CDR3 nucleotides are TGTGCCACCTCACAGAACCCAGGCCCCTCGGGGCAGTTCTTC.

With regard to this clonotype: This may come from a read error, since a much larger clone is one base off. The rearrangement uses TRBV12-3 or TRBV12-4 and TRBJ2-4; TRBD2 matches 10 bases. The junction had 6 bases not matched to a gene; V was cut back by 8 bases and J by 8 bases. This CDR3 region has 13 residues. DNA of the CDR3: TGTGCCAGCCAGGGACTAGCGAGGTACATTCAGTACTTC. Its translation is CASQGLARYIQYF.

This clonotype was recorded at least ten times. This chain connects TRBV28 to TRBJ1-5, with TRBD1 identical over 9 bases. Germline V gives CDR1 MDHEN, CDR2 SYDVKM. This CDR3 has 16 residues. J gave up 6 bases and V 4 bases, and 10 bases lay outside the gene matches. The CDR3 DNA sequence: TGTGCCAGCAGTTCCCAGGACAGGGGTACTAGTCAGCCCCAGCATTTT. It is translated as CASSSQDRGTSQPQHF.

Details on this clonotype: One junction end disagrees with the germline gene, perhaps due to a read error. This sequence joins TRBV20-1 and TRBJ2-3; 7 nucleotides align to TRBD2. The CDR3 is 13 residues long. Germline CDR1 and CDR2: DFQATT and SNEGSKA (reference sequence). Here the CDR3 DNA reads TGCAGTGCAAGAGCGGGGCGCACAGATACGCAGTATTTT. This encodes CSARAGRTDTQYF.

This clonotype was counted ten times or more. DNA of the CDR3: TGTGCCAGCAGCTTAGGTCCGTCCGCCCAGGAGACCCAGTACTTC. Encoded protein: CASSLGPSAQETQYF. This chain uses TRBV7-8 with TRBJ2-5; D is uncertain. The CDR3 sequence is 15 residues long. The V end was cut by 1 base, the J end by 5 bases, with 14 bases between. Germline-derived CDR1 and CDR2 are SGHVS and FQNEAQ.

Turning to this clonotype: A read error may be the cause here, since a much bigger clone is one base away. The CDR3 end shows no conserved phenylalanine or tryptophan, and so a read error is likely. CDR3 bases: TGTGCCAGCAGTCTTTCTATATTAGCCAAAAACATTCAGTACCTC. Its translation is CASSLSILAKNIQYL. The rearrangement joins TRBV27 to TRBJ2-4; D not resolved. The CDR3 sequence is 15 residues long. The germline V gene encodes CDR1 MNHEY and CDR2 SMNVEV (reference sequence). Trimming stripped 5 bases from V and 0 bases from J, with 11 bases between.

This clonotype occurred many times. This chain connects TRBV14 to TRBJ2-4, with 11 bases matching TRBD2. Trimming removed 0 bases from V and 9 bases from J; junction bases left unmatched: 7. Germline CDR1 SGHDN, CDR2 FVKESK. The CDR3 covers 16 residues. This CDR3 is CASSQELAGGPTIQYF. In nucleotides, the CDR3 is TGTGCCAGCAGCCAAGAATTAGCGGGAGGGCCGACCATTCAGTACTTC.

This clonotype was seen only a few times. The chain has TRBV15 and TRBJ2-3; D possibly corresponds to TRBD2 (5 bases). Germline V gene lookup returns CDR1 LNHNV and CDR2 YYDKDF (reference sequence). This CDR3 comprises 12 residues. Trimming stripped 10 bases from V and 1 base from J, with 9 bases between. CDR3: CASGPGTDTQYF. The CDR3 DNA reads TGTGCCAGCGGGCCCGGCACAGATACGCAGTATTTT.

Worth noting for this clonotype: At one end the junction does not follow the germline gene, possibly because of a read error. The CDR3 sequence is CASTSVFEHFF. The CDR3 bases are TGTGCCAGCACCAGTGTCTTCGAGCATTTCTTC. V usage is TRBV6-6 and J usage is TRBJ2-7; D is uncertain. The CDR3 consists of 11 residues. Germline loops: CDR1 MNHNY, CDR2 SVGAGI (reference sequence).

The chain joins TRBV3-1 to TRBJ2-1, with D unresolved. Germline-derived CDR1 and CDR2 are LGHDT and YNNKEL (reference sequence). Trimming removed 4 bases from V and 0 bases from J, with 13 bases in between. The CDR3 has 16 amino acids. This chain's CDR3 is CASSLEAASSYNEQFF. CDR3 coding DNA: TGTGCCAGCAGCCTCGAGGCGGCGAGCTCCTACAATGAGCAGTTCTTC.

Only one count was recorded for this clonotype. Just one base apart from a much larger clone, this may be a read error. The rearrangement uses TRBV2 and TRBJ2-7; perhaps D is TRBD1 or TRBD2 (5 bases each). From germline, CDR1 is SNHLY and CDR2 FYNNEI. V was cut by 4 bases and J by 6 bases, with 16 bases left in between. The CDR3 is 14 amino acids. The CDR3 is CASSVFGATSEQYF. The DNA of the CDR3 is TGTGCCAGCAGTGTATTCGGGGCCACCAGCGAGCAGTACTTC.

In this sample, this clonotype turned up many times. The chain couples TRBV28 to TRBJ1-5; possible D gene TRBD1, 6 bases. CDR1 is MDHEN, CDR2 SYDVKM, per germline. The CDR3 is 15 residues long. V was shortened by 6 bases and J by 3 bases, with 15 bases between the two germline ends. The CDR3 region is CASSRGQRVNQPQHF. The CDR3 region has the DNA TGTGCCAGCAGCCGGGGGCAGAGGGTCAATCAGCCCCAGCATTTT.

V gene TRBV24-1 combines with J gene TRBJ2-6, with D possibly TRBD2 on 6 matching bases. Germline lookup yields CDR1 KGHDR and CDR2 SFDVKD. V was pared by 3 bases and J by 0 bases, with 8 bases between. The CDR3 runs to 16 residues. The CDR3 DNA sequence: TGTGCCACCAGTGATGGGGGGTCCTCTGGGGCCAACGTCCTGACTTTC. Translated: CATSDGGSSGANVLTF.

There are many counts of this clonotype. This chain links TRBV7-9 with TRBJ1-2; possible D gene TRBD1, 5 bases. The CDR3 runs 13 residues. The V gene lost 2 bases and the J gene lost 4 bases, with 8 bases spanning the gap. Germline CDR1 reads SEHNR; CDR2 reads FQNEAQ (reference sequence). CDR3 residues: CASSLFDSYGYTF. In DNA, the CDR3 is TGTGCCAGCAGCTTATTTGACAGCTATGGCTACACCTTC.

Concerning this clonotype: As the CDR3 is not closed by the conserved phenylalanine or tryptophan, this likely results from a read error. This chain connects TRBV4-1 to TRBJ2-7, with TRBD2 as a possible D gene (5 bases). Germline V lookup: CDR1 MGHRA, CDR2 YSYEKL. This CDR3 region has 13 residues. V was shortened by 2 bases and J by 4 bases, with 9 bases between the two germline ends. The CDR3 nucleotides are TGCGCCAGCAGCCAAATAGTAGCGTACGAGCAGTACATC. It specifies CASSQIVAYEQYI.

The table lists this clonotype with a few counts. The V and J genes are TRBV27 and TRBJ2-3; D perhaps matches TRBD2 (5 bases). V was shortened by 1 base and J by 4 bases, with 12 bases between the two germline ends. The germline gives CDR1 MNHEY, CDR2 SMNVEV (reference sequence). The CDR3 length is 15 residues. The CDR3 sequence is CASSLYPGIPDTQYF. Here the CDR3 DNA reads TGTGCCAGCAGTTTATACCCGGGGATTCCAGATACGCAGTATTTT.

The V and J genes are TRBV7-9 and TRBJ2-1; no firm D call. Germline CDR1 SEHNR, CDR2 FQNEAQ (reference sequence). V was clipped by 1 base and J by 8 bases, with 6 bases between them. This CDR3 is built from 12 residues. Here the CDR3 DNA reads TGTGCCAGCAGCTTAGTGAGCTATGAGCAGTTCTTC. Encoded protein: CASSLVSYEQFF.

In its sample, this clonotype was seen a few times. The chain recombines TRBV24-1 with TRBJ2-7; 10 nucleotides line up with TRBD2. This CDR3 spans 18 amino acids. The germline V gene has CDR1 KGHDR and CDR2 SFDVKD. Trimming took 0 bases from V and 11 from J; bases not matched to a gene: 18. CDR3 nucleotide sequence: TGTGCCACCAGTGATTTGATTAGCGGGAGGACGCCGGGTGGGTGGAAGTACTTC. This codes for CATSDLISGRTPGGWKYF.